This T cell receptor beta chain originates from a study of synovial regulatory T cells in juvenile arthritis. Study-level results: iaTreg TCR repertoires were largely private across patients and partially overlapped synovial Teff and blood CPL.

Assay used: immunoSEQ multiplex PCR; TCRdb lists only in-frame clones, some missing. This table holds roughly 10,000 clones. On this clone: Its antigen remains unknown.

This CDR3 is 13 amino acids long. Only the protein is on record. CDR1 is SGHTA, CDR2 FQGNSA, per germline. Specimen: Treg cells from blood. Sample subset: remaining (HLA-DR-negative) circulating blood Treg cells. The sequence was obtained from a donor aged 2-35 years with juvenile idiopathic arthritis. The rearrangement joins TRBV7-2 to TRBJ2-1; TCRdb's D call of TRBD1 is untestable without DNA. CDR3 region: CASSLAQTLKEFF.